This T cell receptor (beta chain) was observed in a study of Ad26.COV2.S vaccination and SARS-CoV-2 variants (dated by TCRdb to 2020 to 2022). A note on the overall study: Donors in the vaccine arm were drawn from COV1001, a multicentre, randomized, double-blind, placebo-controlled phase I-IIa trial testing Ad26.COV2.S in healthy adults. Ad26.COV2.S was administered intramuscularly at a dose of 5x10^10 or 1x10^11 viral particles, either as one shot or as two shots given 56 days apart. A total of 32 samples were included in the TCR-sequenced set, comprising around 19 Ad26.COV2.S vaccine recipients, 5 placebo recipients and 8 SARS-CoV-2 convalescent individuals. Investigators did not know the trial group allocation while performing experiments and assessing outcomes. TCRbeta repertoire sequencing served as the tool for gauging how specific and how broad the SARS-CoV-2-reactive T cell receptors were following Ad26.COV2.S vaccination. Trial participants were randomized into five groups of five, in which low-dose or high-dose Ad26.COV2.S was given once or twice, or placebo was given on both occasions. General findings and caveats noted by the study authors: Spike-specific TCR breadth was higher in Ad26.COV2.S recipients than in placebo recipients (P = 0.0014). Comparable non-spike TCR breadth was observed between vaccine and placebo recipients, consistent with only spike being contained in the vaccine. It was noted by the authors that total T cell responses may have been underestimated by the TCR breadth and depth analyses. The study lacked the statistical power to compare responses across vaccine doses or regimens. Substantial breadth of spike-specific CD8+ and CD4+ T cell responses was reported after vaccination.

V sheds 6 bases and J sheds 7 bases, leaving 19 bases between their ends. The CDR1 and CDR2 encoded by the germline V gene are SNHLY and FYNNEI. The CDR3 has 16 amino acids, counting the end cysteine and phenylalanine. The DNA shown is the 48-base CDR3, in frame from base 1. The immunoSEQ Assay was the method used to sequence TCRbeta CDR3 regions. After extraction, genomic DNA underwent amplification by bias-controlled multiplex PCR, followed by high-throughput sequencing. Turning to the authors' computational methods: Collapsing and filtering of sequences were performed to quantify the absolute abundance of each unique TCRbeta CDR3 region. T cell fraction was estimated by normalizing TCRbeta template counts to usable DNA, which was measured by amplifying reference genes present in all nucleated cells. Repertoire TCRs were annotated as SARS-CoV-2-specific when V gene, CDR3 amino acid sequence and J gene were exactly matched to a known reactive TCR set. The reference SARS-CoV-2 TCR set was derived from MIRA and filtered for enrichment in COVID-19-positive ImmuneCODE repertoires, a step that removed public or cross-reactive TCRs. Using the MIRA antigens, annotated TCRs were further analysed by specific ORF or by position within an ORF. Breadth was defined as the number of annotated unique rearrangements divided by the total number of unique productive rearrangements, and depth was defined as the summed frequency of the annotated unique rearrangements. Group comparisons of TCR breadth used two-sided Wilcoxon rank-sum tests. TCRdb provides this immuneACCESS table in a form limited to in-frame rearrangements. Some clones are lacking; in checked studies, under half of them reflect an unresolved V gene, and why the rest are absent is not known. V, J and clone size reflect that table, while D and trimming were determined from the DNA. Across this sample there are about 330,000 clones, with roughly 90% seen only once. The top ten hold 5% to 6.5% of the sample.

Turning to this clone: Its antigen target is currently unknown. The record has no base qualities; no much larger clone is one base away.

In the paper's terms, the treatment or condition label means: some 20 received Ad26.COV2.S at low or high dose, single or two shots; 5 received placebo; per-sample allocation not given. Repertoires of vaccine and placebo recipients were sequenced from samples taken on day 63 after the first injection. In Cohort 1b, about two dozen adults aged 18-55 years were enrolled at a single site in Boston, USA, between 29 July and 7 August 2020. Ad26.COV2.S was a replication-incompetent adenovirus type 26 vector that expressed a prefusion-stabilized SARS-CoV-2 spike protein derived from the original Wuhan strain.

Recombination linked TRBV2 to TRBJ1-6, with the D gene too uncertain to name. This sequence originates from a person between 18 and 60 years old who received the Ad26.COV2.S COVID-19 vaccine or a placebo. The input for sequencing was peripheral blood, taken in a trial of Ad26.COV2.S vaccine versus placebo. This receptor carries the CDR3 CASRSMGALGNSPLHF. At the DNA level, the sequence is TGTGCCAGCAGGAGCATGGGCGCCCTGGGGAATTCACCCCTCCACTTT.